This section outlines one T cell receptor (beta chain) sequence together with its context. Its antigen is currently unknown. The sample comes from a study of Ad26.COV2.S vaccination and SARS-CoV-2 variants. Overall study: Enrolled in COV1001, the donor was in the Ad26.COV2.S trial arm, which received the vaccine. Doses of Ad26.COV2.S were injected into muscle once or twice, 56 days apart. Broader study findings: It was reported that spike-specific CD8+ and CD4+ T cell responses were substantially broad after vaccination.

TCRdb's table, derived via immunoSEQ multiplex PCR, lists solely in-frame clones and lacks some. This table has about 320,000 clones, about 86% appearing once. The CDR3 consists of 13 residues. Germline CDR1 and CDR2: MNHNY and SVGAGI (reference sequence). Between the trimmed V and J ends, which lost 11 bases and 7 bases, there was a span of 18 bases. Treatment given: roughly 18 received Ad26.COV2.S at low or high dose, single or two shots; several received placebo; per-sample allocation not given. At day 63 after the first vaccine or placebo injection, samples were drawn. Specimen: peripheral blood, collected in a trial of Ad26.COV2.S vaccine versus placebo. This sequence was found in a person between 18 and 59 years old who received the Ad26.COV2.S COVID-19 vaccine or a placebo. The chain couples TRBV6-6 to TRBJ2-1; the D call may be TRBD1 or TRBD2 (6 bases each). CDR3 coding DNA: TGTGCCTGTAAGGGGGGCTCAGGGAATGAGCAGTTCTTC. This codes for CACKGGSGNEQFF.